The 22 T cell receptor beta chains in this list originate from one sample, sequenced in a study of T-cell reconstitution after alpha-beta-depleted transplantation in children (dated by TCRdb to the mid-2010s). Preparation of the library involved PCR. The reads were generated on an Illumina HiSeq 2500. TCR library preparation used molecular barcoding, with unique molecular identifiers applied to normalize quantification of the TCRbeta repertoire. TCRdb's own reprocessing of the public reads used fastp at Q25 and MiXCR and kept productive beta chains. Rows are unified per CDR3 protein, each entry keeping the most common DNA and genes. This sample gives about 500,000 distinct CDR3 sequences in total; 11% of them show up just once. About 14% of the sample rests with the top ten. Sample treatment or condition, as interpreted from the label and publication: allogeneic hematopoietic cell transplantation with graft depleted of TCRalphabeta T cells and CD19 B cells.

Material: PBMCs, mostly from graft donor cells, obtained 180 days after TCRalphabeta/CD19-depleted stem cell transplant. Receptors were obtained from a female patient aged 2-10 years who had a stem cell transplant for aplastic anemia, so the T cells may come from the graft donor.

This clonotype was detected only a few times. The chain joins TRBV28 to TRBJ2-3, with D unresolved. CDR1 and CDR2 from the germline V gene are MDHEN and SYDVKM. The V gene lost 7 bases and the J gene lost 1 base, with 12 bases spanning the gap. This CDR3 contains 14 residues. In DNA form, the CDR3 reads TGTGCCAGCACCCTCGTCTCTGGCACAGATACGCAGTATTTT. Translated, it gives CASTLVSGTDTQYF.

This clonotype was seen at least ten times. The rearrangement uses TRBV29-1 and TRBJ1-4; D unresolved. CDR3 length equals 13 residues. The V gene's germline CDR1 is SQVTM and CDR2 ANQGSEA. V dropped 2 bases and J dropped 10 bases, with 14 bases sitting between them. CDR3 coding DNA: TGCAGCGTTGAAAACAGACCAGGTCGAAAACTGTTTTTT. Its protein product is CSVENRPGRKLFF.

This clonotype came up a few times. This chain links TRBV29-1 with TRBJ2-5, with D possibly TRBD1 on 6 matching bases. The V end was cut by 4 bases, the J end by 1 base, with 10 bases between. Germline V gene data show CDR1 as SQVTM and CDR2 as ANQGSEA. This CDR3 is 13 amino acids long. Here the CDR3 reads CSVVGAVQETQYF. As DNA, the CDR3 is TGCAGCGTTGTGGGGGCAGTCCAAGAGACCCAGTACTTC.

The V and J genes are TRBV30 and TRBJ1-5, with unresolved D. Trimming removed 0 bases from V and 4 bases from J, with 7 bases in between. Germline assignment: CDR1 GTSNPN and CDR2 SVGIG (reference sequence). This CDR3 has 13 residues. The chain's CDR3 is CAWSVKGNQPQHF. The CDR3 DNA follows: TGTGCCTGGAGTGTAAAGGGAAATCAGCCCCAGCATTTT.

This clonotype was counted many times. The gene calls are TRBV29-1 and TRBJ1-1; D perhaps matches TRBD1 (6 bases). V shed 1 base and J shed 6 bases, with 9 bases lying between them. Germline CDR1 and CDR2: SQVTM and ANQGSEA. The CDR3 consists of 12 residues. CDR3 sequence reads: CSVEGGTPEAFF. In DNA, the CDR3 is TGCAGCGTTGAAGGGGGGACACCTGAAGCTTTCTTT.

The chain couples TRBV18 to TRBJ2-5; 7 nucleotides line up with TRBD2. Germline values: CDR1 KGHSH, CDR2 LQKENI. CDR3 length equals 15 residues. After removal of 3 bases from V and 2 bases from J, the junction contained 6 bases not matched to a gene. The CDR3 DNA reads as TGTGCCAGCTCACCCGGTCCGGGAGGACAAGAGACCCAGTACTTC. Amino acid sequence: CASSPGPGGQETQYF.

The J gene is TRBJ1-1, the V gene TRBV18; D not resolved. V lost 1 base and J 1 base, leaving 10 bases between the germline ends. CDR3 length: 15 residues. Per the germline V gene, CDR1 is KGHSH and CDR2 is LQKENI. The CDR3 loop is CASSPLATTNTEAFF. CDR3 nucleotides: TGTGCCAGCTCACCACTTGCAACCACGAACACTGAAGCTTTCTTT.

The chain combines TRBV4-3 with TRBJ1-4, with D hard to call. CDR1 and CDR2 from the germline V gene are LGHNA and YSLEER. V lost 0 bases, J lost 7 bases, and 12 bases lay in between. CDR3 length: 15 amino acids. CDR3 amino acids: CASSQERGVSEKLFF. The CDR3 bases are TGCGCCAGCAGCCAAGAGAGAGGTGTGAGTGAAAAACTGTTTTTT.

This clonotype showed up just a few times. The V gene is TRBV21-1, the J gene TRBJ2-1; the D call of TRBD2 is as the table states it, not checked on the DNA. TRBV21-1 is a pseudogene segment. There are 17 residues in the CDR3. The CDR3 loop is CASSTRRGSGRKNEQFF. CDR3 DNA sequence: TGTGCCAGCAGCACCCGGCGAGGTAGCGGGAGGAAGAATGAGCAGTTCTTC.

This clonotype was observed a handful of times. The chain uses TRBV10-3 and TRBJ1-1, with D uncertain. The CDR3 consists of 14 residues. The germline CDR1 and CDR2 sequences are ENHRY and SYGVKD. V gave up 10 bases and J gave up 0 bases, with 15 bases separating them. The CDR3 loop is CASKGLGMNTEAFF. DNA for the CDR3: TGTGCCAGCAAAGGGTTGGGGATGAACACTGAAGCTTTCTTT.

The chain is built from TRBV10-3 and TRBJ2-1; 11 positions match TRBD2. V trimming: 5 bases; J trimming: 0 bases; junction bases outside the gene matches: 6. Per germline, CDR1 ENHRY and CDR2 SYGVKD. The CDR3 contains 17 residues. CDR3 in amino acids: CAISTPSGRSSYNEQFF. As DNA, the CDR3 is TGTGCCATCAGTACACCTAGCGGGAGGAGCTCCTACAATGAGCAGTTCTTC.

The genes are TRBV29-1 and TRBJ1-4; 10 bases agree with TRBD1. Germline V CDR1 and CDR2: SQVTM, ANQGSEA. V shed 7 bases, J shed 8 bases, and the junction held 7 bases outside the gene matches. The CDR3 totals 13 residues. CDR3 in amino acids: CSGRQGAGEKLFF. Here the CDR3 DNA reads TGCAGCGGGCGACAGGGGGCAGGGGAAAAACTGTTTTTT.

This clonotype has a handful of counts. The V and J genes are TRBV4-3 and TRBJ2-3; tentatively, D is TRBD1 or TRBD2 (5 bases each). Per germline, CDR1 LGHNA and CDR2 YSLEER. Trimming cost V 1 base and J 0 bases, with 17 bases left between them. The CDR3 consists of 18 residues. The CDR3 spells CASSQVTWDAASTDTQYF. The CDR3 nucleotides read TGCGCCAGCAGCCAAGTAACCTGGGACGCCGCTAGCACAGATACGCAGTATTTT.

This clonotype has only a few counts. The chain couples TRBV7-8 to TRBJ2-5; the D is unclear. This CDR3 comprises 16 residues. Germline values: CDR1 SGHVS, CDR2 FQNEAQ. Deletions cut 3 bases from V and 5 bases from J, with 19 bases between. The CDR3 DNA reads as TGTGCCAGCAGCTTTGGGTCGAGCAGGCGGTTTGAGACCCAGTACTTC. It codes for CASSFGSSRRFETQYF.

The CDR3 reads CASSPRLIRDRLNTGELFF. The CDR3 DNA reads TGCGCCAGCAGCCCCCGCCTAATCCGGGACAGACTGAACACCGGGGAGCTGTTTTTT. The chain uses TRBV4-3 and TRBJ2-2, with TRBD1 matching 7 bases. The CDR3 spans 19 residues. Germline-derived CDR1 and CDR2 are LGHNA and YSLEER. Losses at the gene ends were 4 bases for V and 1 base for J; bases not matched to a gene: 15.

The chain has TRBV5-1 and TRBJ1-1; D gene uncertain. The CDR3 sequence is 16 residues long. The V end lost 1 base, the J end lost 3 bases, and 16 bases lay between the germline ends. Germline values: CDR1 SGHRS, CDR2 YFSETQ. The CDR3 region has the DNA TGCGCCAGCAGCTTGTTTCGGGATCCCGAGGACACTGAAGCTTTCTTT. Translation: CASSLFRDPEDTEAFF.

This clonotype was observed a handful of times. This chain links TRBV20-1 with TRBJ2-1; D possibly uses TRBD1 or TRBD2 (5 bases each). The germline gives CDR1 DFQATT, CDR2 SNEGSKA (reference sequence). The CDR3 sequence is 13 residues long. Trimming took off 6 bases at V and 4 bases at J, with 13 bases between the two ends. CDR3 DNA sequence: TGCAGTGCCCCCCGGGACCGGTACAATGAGCAGTTCTTC. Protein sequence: CSAPRDRYNEQFF.

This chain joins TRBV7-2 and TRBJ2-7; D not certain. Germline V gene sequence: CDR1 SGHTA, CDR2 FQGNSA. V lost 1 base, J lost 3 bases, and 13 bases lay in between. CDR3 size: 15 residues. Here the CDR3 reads CASSLEFGEVYEQYF. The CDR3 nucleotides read TGTGCCAGCAGCTTAGAGTTCGGAGAAGTCTACGAGCAGTACTTC.

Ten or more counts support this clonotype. CDR3 amino acids: CSAGTARYGYTF. For the CDR3, the DNA is TGCAGTGCTGGGACAGCTCGCTATGGCTACACCTTC. The rearrangement joins TRBV20-1 to TRBJ1-2; 7 bases agree with TRBD1. The germline gives CDR1 DFQATT, CDR2 SNEGSKA (reference sequence). J gave up 4 bases and V 5 bases, and 4 bases lay outside the gene matches. The CDR3 length is 12 residues.

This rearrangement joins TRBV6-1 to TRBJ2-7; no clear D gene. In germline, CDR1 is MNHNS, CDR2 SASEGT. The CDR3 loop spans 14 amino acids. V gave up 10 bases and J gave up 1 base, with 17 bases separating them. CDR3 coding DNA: TGTGCCACTCGCCCCAGCCCTTATTCCTACGAGCAGTACTTC. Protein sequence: CATRPSPYSYEQYF.

This CDR3 is CASSPRRASGTGEQFF. For the CDR3, the DNA is TGCGCCAGCAGCCCGCGGCGGGCTAGCGGGACAGGTGAGCAGTTCTTC. The V and J genes are TRBV4-3 and TRBJ2-1, with a weak D call TRBD2 (9 bases). The ends were cut back, 4 bases at V and 9 bases at J, with 22 bases in the middle. CDR1 is LGHNA, CDR2 YSLEER, per germline. The CDR3 extends over 16 amino acids.

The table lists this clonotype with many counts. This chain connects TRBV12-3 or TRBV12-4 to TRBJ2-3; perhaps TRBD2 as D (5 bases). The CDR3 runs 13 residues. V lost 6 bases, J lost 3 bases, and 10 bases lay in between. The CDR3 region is CASRHGNTDTQYF. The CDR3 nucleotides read TGTGCCAGCAGACACGGGAATACAGATACGCAGTATTTT.